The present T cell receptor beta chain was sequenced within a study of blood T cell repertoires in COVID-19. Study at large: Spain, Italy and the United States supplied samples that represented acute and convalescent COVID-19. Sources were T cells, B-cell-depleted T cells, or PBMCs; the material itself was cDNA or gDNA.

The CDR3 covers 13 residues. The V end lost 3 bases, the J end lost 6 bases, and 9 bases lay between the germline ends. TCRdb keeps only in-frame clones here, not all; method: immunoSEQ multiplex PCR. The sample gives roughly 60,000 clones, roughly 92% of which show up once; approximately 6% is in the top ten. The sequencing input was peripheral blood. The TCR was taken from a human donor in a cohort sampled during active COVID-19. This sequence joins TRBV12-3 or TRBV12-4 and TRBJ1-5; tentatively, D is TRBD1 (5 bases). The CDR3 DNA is TGTGCCAGCAGTTTTGGGGGGAGTCAGCCCCAGCATTTT. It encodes CASSFGGSQPQHF.